This T cell receptor (beta chain) was profiled in a study of regulatory dendritic cells for organ transplantation. Clones were sequenced by immunoSEQ multiplex PCR, and TCRdb holds only the in-frame ones, with some missing. The sample lists 30,000 to 40,000 clones, around 90% occurring once. Germline V gene sequence: CDR1 SGHNT, CDR2 YYREEE (reference sequence). The CDR3 has 16 amino acids. The V and J ends lost 0 bases and 2 bases, in that order; junction bases with no gene match: 6. The sample taken for sequencing was naive CD4+ T cells from blood. This sample's subset: CD45RA+ naive T cells. This TCR was recovered from a human donor in good health. The V call is TRBV5-4, the J call TRBJ2-3; 7 nucleotides match TRBD1. The CDR3 loop reads CASSLVRDSPTDTQYF. CDR3 coding DNA: TGTGCCAGCAGCTTGGTAAGGGACAGCCCCACAGATACGCAGTATTTT. Looking up the rest from reference TRBV5-4 and TRBJ2-3 gives the full variable domain: ETGVTQSPTHLIKTRGQQVTLRCSSQSGHNTVSWYQQALGQGPQFIFQYYREEENGRGNFPPRFSGLQFPNYSSELNVNALELDDSALYLCASSLVRDSPTDTQYFGPGTRLTVL.